Listed here are 26 T cell receptor beta chains from one sample, sequenced in a study of radiation and T cells in renal cell carcinoma. The protocol was immunoSEQ multiplex PCR, while the TCRdb copy is restricted to in-frame clones and leaves out a portion. The repertoire includes approximately 100,000 clones, approximately 86% of them detected once, and roughly 8% sits in the top ten. As to time point: baseline pretreatment blood. The treatment is: 15 Gy SBRT to primary tumor, nephrectomy 4 weeks later. This material consisted of blood, taken from a patient whose treatment included radiotherapy and nephrectomy. The source is a man aged 50-60 years with renal cell carcinoma.

This clone was recorded a few times. The V gene is TRBV6-1, the J gene TRBJ2-1; 11 bases align to TRBD1. CDR1 is MNHNS, CDR2 SASEGT, per germline. The V gene end was trimmed by 4 bases and the J gene end by 3 bases; junction bases not matched to a gene: 2. The CDR3 runs to 15 residues. The CDR3 spells CASSVGTGGYNEQFF. The CDR3 coding sequence is TGTGCCAGCAGTGTCGGGACAGGGGGCTACAATGAGCAGTTCTTC.

This clone came up once. The J gene is TRBJ2-2, the V gene TRBV19; 8 nucleotides line up with TRBD1. The J segment lost 1 base and the V segment lost 6 bases, leaving 7 bases of the junction unmatched. The CDR3 loop spans 16 amino acids. Germline V gene sequence: CDR1 LNHDA, CDR2 SQIVND (reference sequence). The CDR3 bases are TGTGCCAGTAGGCCAGAGGGGACAGGGAACACCGGGGAGCTGTTTTTT. The encoded protein is CASRPEGTGNTGELFF.

The chain employs TRBV7-9 and TRBJ1-2; 7 bases agree with TRBD1. Unmatched junction bases numbered 10, after V lost 3 bases and J lost 3 bases. The CDR3 runs 16 residues. Per the germline V gene, CDR1 is SEHNR and CDR2 is FQNEAQ (reference sequence). The CDR3 sequence: CASSLTRDSYHYGYTF. The CDR3 DNA reads TGTGCCAGCAGCTTGACCCGGGACAGTTACCACTATGGCTACACCTTC.

The genes are TRBV30 and TRBJ2-7; D assignment may be TRBD1 or TRBD2 (5 bases each). Germline-derived CDR1 and CDR2 are GTSNPN and SVGIG (reference sequence). V lost 0 bases and J 7 bases, leaving 7 bases between the germline ends. The CDR3 runs to 11 residues. The CDR3 is CAWSVGGEQYF. The CDR3 DNA follows: TGTGCCTGGAGTGTTGGGGGAGAGCAGTACTTC.

The chain combines TRBV7-9 with TRBJ2-5; D gene unclear. The CDR3 totals 14 residues. Trimming removed 2 bases at V and 5 bases at J, with 12 bases between. The germline gives CDR1 SEHNR, CDR2 FQNEAQ (reference sequence). CDR3 DNA: TGTGCCAGCAGCTTACTATCCGGTTTGGAGACCCAGTACTTC. Translation: CASSLLSGLETQYF.

This sequence joins TRBV6-5 and TRBJ1-4; D not resolved. Germline loops: CDR1 MNHEY, CDR2 SVGAGI. V dropped 0 bases and J dropped 5 bases, with 4 bases sitting between them. The CDR3 length is 13 residues. The CDR3 sequence: CASSYSGNEKLFF. As DNA, the CDR3 is TGTGCCAGCAGTTACTCAGGGAATGAAAAACTGTTTTTT.

The chain has TRBV5-1 and TRBJ1-1; D gene uncertain. The CDR3 contains 14 residues. CDR1 SGHRS and CDR2 YFSETQ come from the germline V gene. V was shortened by 1 base and J by 0 bases, with 7 bases between the two germline ends. This chain's CDR3 is CASSLRRLNTEAFF. As DNA, the CDR3 is TGCGCCAGCAGCTTGCGTAGGCTGAACACTGAAGCTTTCTTT.

V is TRBV25-1 and J is TRBJ2-7, with TRBD2 matching 10 bases. The germline V gene has CDR1 MGHDK and CDR2 SYGVNS. This CDR3 has 15 amino acids. V was clipped by 4 bases and J by 11 bases; unmatched bases: 14. The CDR3 region is CASSGSGLAGVTEYF. The CDR3 nucleotides are TGTGCCAGCAGTGGAAGCGGGCTAGCGGGAGTGACGGAGTACTTC.

The CDR3 region has the DNA TGCAGCGCCGGAATTGAGGAATATGGCTACACCTTC. As protein: CSAGIEEYGYTF. This sequence joins TRBV29-1 and TRBJ1-2, with D unclear. Deletions cut 7 bases from V and 5 bases from J, with 14 bases between. The CDR3 extends over 12 amino acids. Looked up from germline, CDR1 is SQVTM and CDR2 is ANQGSEA.

In its sample, this clone was seen once. The chain couples TRBV6-4 to TRBJ1-1; D gene unclear. This CDR3 has 13 amino acids. The V end lost 3 bases, the J end lost 1 base, and 6 bases lay between the germline ends. CDR1 MRHNA and CDR2 SNTAGT come from the germline V gene. CDR3 nucleotide sequence: TGTGCCAGCAGTGATCGGGCGAACACTGAAGCTTTCTTT. Translating gives CASSDRANTEAFF.

V is TRBV2 and J is TRBJ1-1; the D gene is possibly TRBD1 (5 bases). The CDR3 length is 13 residues. V gave up 7 bases and J gave up 1 base, with 10 bases separating them. CDR1 and CDR2 from the germline V gene are SNHLY and FYNNEI. The CDR3 spells CASNVDTNTEAFF. The CDR3 DNA reads TGTGCCAGCAACGTGGACACGAACACTGAAGCTTTCTTT.

This chain links TRBV5-1 with TRBJ2-7; D might be TRBD1 (5 bases). Germline V gives CDR1 SGHRS, CDR2 YFSETQ. The V end was cut by 0 bases, the J end by 4 bases, with 14 bases between. This CDR3 is 15 amino acids long. CDR3: CASSLAPDTSYEQYF. The CDR3 bases are TGCGCCAGCAGCTTGGCCCCGGACACCTCTTACGAGCAGTACTTC.

The J gene is TRBJ1-5, the V gene TRBV5-4; D ambiguous. The CDR3 covers 16 residues. V dropped 3 bases and J dropped 2 bases, with 15 bases sitting between them. The germline CDR1 and CDR2 sequences are SGHNT and YYREEE (reference sequence). DNA for the CDR3: TGTGCCAGCAGCTCCCCGACGGGAAGGGGCAATCAGCCCCAGCATTTT. Amino acids: CASSSPTGRGNQPQHF. Combining the CDR3 with reference TRBV5-4 and TRBJ1-5 gives the whole variable domain ETGVTQSPTHLIKTRGQQVTLRCSSQSGHNTVSWYQQALGQGPQFIFQYYREEENGRGNFPPRFSGLQFPNYSSELNVNALELDDSALYLCASSSPTGRGNQPQHFGDGTRLSIL.

Only one count was recorded for this clone. The rearrangement joins TRBV5-8 to TRBJ2-7; TRBD2 matches 11 bases. The CDR3 covers 15 residues. The trim removed 3 bases at V and 2 bases at J, leaving 4 bases unmatched. Per germline, CDR1 SGHTS and CDR2 YDEGEE. The CDR3 reads CASSSGTSGTYEQYF. In DNA form, the CDR3 reads TGTGCCAGCAGCTCAGGGACTAGCGGAACCTACGAGCAGTACTTC.

The chain uses TRBV4-2 and TRBJ2-2; maybe TRBD2 (7 bases). CDR3 length equals 16 residues. Germline CDR1 is LGHNA and CDR2 is YNFKEQ. V was clipped by 4 bases and J by 0 bases, with 12 bases between them. CDR3 residues: CASSPGGAANTGELFF. DNA of the CDR3: TGTGCCAGCAGCCCTGGGGGGGCCGCGAACACCGGGGAGCTGTTTTTT.

J is TRBJ1-4 and V is TRBV5-1; no firm D call. Trimming removed 4 bases at V and 2 bases at J, with 9 bases between. The CDR3 covers 14 residues. Looked up from germline, CDR1 is SGHRS and CDR2 is YFSETQ. The CDR3 is CASSPQTTNEKLFF. DNA of the CDR3: TGCGCCAGCAGCCCGCAGACGACTAATGAAAAACTGTTTTTT.

This sequence joins TRBV4-3 and TRBJ1-2; D may be TRBD1 (5 bases). Germline V gene sequence: CDR1 LGHNA, CDR2 YSLEER. This CDR3 has 16 residues. V lost 4 bases to trimming and J lost 1 base, with 16 bases between them. For the CDR3, the DNA is TGCGCCAGCAGCCCAAACCGGGACGACCTTAACTATGGCTACACCTTC. This gives the protein CASSPNRDDLNYGYTF.

The chain joins TRBV5-1 to TRBJ2-5; D remains unclear. Germline-derived CDR1 and CDR2 are SGHRS and YFSETQ. The germline V and J ends were trimmed by 0 bases and 5 bases, with 20 bases remaining between them. This CDR3 is 17 amino acids long. CDR3 region: CASSLERKSTESETQYF. In nucleotides, the CDR3 is TGCGCCAGCAGCTTGGAACGAAAGAGTACGGAAAGCGAGACCCAGTACTTC.

The chain employs TRBV5-1 and TRBJ1-1; 7 bases fit TRBD1. The CDR3 has 14 residues. The trim removed 4 bases at V and 3 bases at J, leaving 6 bases unmatched. Looked up from germline, CDR1 is SGHRS and CDR2 is YFSETQ. The CDR3 protein is CASSLQGRDTEAFF. DNA for the CDR3: TGCGCCAGCAGCCTACAGGGGAGGGACACTGAAGCTTTCTTT.

The gene calls are TRBV11-1 and TRBJ2-1; 11 bases fit TRBD2. The CDR3 has 15 residues. Germline V gene lookup returns CDR1 SGHAT and CDR2 FQDESV (reference sequence). V dropped 4 bases and J dropped 5; count of bases not matched to a gene: 4. The CDR3 sequence: CASSSPGLADNEQFF. In nucleotides, the CDR3 is TGTGCCAGCAGCTCGCCGGGACTAGCGGACAATGAGCAGTTCTTC.

To note about this clone: The same CDR3 is also encoded by other DNA sequences in this sample. The gene calls are TRBV7-9 and TRBJ1-2; no clear D gene. Germline V gene data show CDR1 as SEHNR and CDR2 as FQNEAQ (reference sequence). The CDR3 is 14 residues long. The V end was cut by 5 bases, the J end by 1 base, with 11 bases between. The CDR3 sequence: CASSLEFRNYGYTF. CDR3 in DNA: TGTGCCAGCAGCCTTGAATTCCGTAACTATGGCTACACCTTC. Supplemented by reference TRBV7-9 and TRBJ1-2, the full variable domain reads DTGVSQNPRHKITKRGQNVTFRCDPISEHNRLYWYRQTLGQGPEFLTYFQNEAQLEKSRLLSDRFSAERPKGSFSTLEIQRTEQGDSAMYLCASSLEFRNYGYTFGSGTRLTVV.

The rearrangement joins TRBV19 to TRBJ1-5; TRBD1 might be the D (5 bases). Trimming removed 9 bases at V and 4 bases at J, with 19 bases between. Germline-derived CDR1 and CDR2 are LNHDA and SQIVND (reference sequence). The CDR3 totals 15 residues. This CDR3 reads CASQGMGIANQPQHF. In nucleotides, the CDR3 is TGTGCCAGCCAGGGCATGGGGATCGCTAATCAGCCCCAGCATTTT.

The chain links TRBV6-5 to TRBJ2-7, with D unclear. The V gene's germline CDR1 is MNHEY and CDR2 SVGAGI. The CDR3 runs to 15 residues. Trimming removed 7 bases from V and 0 bases from J, with 16 bases in between. CDR3 protein: CASTVGFPSSYEQYF. The DNA for the CDR3 is TGTGCCAGCACGGTAGGCTTTCCGAGCTCCTACGAGCAGTACTTC.

The CDR3 loop reads CASSPDSFSYEQYF. Here the CDR3 DNA reads TGTGCCAGCAGCCCGGACAGTTTCTCCTACGAGCAGTACTTC. The chain has TRBV7-2 and TRBJ2-7; tentative D call: TRBD1 (6 bases). Germline V lookup: CDR1 SGHTA, CDR2 FQGNSA. Trimming took 5 bases from V and 0 from J, leaving 11 bases between them. This CDR3 has 14 residues.

The chain uses TRBV7-6 and TRBJ2-5; 7 bases are shared with TRBD1. Germline assignment: CDR1 SGHVS and CDR2 FNYEAQ. The ends lost 3 bases at V and 1 base at J; junction bases unmatched: 5. The CDR3 is 15 amino acids. The CDR3 bases are TGTGCCAGCAGCTTGACCTGGACAGGCCAAGAGACCCAGTACTTC. Protein product: CASSLTWTGQETQYF.

This chain connects TRBV29-1 to TRBJ2-7; 7 nucleotides agree with TRBD2. This CDR3 is 14 amino acids long. V dropped 1 base and J dropped 4; count of bases not matched to a gene: 7. Germline CDR1 is SQVTM and CDR2 is ANQGSEA. The CDR3: CSVEVRTGGYEQYF. DNA of the CDR3: TGCAGCGTTGAAGTACGGACCGGGGGGTACGAGCAGTACTTC.